This T cell receptor (beta chain) was captured by sequencing in a study of cytomegalovirus exposure and HLA in healthy donors (dated by TCRdb to about 2017). Notes on the research overall: A later analysis indicated that the 120 or so validation repertoires were generated on the platform also employed for the roughly 720 repertoires of the first cohort. The study was designed to test whether signatures of past pathogen exposure could be identified by cataloging public T cell receptors. A separate validation cohort of approximately 130 different subjects was used in addition to the 666-subject first cohort. To predict cytomegalovirus infection status, the study brought together high-throughput TCR immunosequencing, statistical association of individual TCRs with disease status, and machine learning.

Relative to germline, V is 1 base shorter and J is 0 bases shorter, with 9 bases between their ends. The CDR3 has 15 amino acids, counting the end cysteine and phenylalanine. Kept here is only the CDR3 DNA, which spans 45 bases and is read in frame from base 1. Reading the germline V gene gives CDR1 SGHRS and CDR2 YFSETQ. What the research found in general, with its limitations: A few of the identified cytomegalovirus-associated TCR beta chains were confirmed in vitro to be specific for cytomegalovirus antigens. In a later analysis, TCRs clustered in the first cohort were found to also tend to co-occur in the 110 or so validation repertoires, with about 94% of cluster scores above 0. According to the authors, the approach could potentially be generalized to other disease states and immunological phenotypes. The study listed 164 TCR beta chains as associated with cytomegalovirus. Most TCR sequences were seen in very few donors, while some public TCRs were found in many individuals. The classifier was reported to diagnose cytomegalovirus status with high specificity and sensitivity in both the original cohort and the validation cohort. A later analysis lacked HLA typing for the validation cohort, so it scored co-occurrence in that cohort across all 110 or so repertoires.

The donors belonged to the validation cohort of about 120 subjects, which was separate from the approximately 700-subject first cohort. The table lists this clone with a count of one. This receptor's antigen is unknown. No qualities accompany the bases; no much larger clone lies one base away. The protocol used for the library was the immunoSEQ multiplex PCR assay. In the authors' own workflow: A statistical classification framework was developed to diagnose cytomegalovirus status using the catalog of TCR beta chain sequences. TCRdb stores this immuneACCESS table with in-frame sequences only. Part of the clones is absent; in the studies checked, under half of the shortfall reflects unresolved V genes, and no reason is known for the rest. V and J calls and clone size follow that table, whereas D and trimming were derived from the DNA. This sample is represented by a few hundred thousand clones; approximately 90% of them were singletons. The ten largest clones add up to 1.1% of the sample.

This TCR was sampled from a woman aged 18-35 years in good health and CMV-seronegative. Sample: PBMCs. This chain joins TRBV5-1 to TRBJ2-3, with the D gene uncertain. The DNA reads TGCGCCAGCAGCTTGTTCCCGGGTAGCACAGATACGCAGTATTTT. This encodes CASSLFPGSTDTQYF.